This TCR beta chain was retrieved from a study of tumor-infiltrating lymphocytes in primary liver carcinoma. At the level of the study: Surgical resection treated primary liver carcinoma in the patients. Tumors were stage T1-T3 N0M0, 4.2 to 10 cm across.

This CDR3 has 14 amino acids. V was clipped by 1 base and J by 0 bases, with 4 bases between them. Germline DNA was also extracted, while the blood RNA originated from unsorted whole blood. Patients were treatment-naive with chronic HBV infection. TCR beta cDNA came from about 470 ng total RNA, primed with a constant-region primer. Slightly modified ARM-PCR, run as three nested multiplex PCR rounds, produced the TCR beta libraries. Each of the first two PCR rounds ran roughly 9 cycles with TRBV1-TRBV30 forward and C-beta reverse primers. TCRdb used MiXCR to reprocess the multiplex PCR reads, holding one entry per CDR3 protein. This sample has some 180,000 distinct CDR3 sequences, with about 60% found just once.

The source of this sequence is a man aged 35-49 years with primary liver carcinoma and hepatitis B virus infection. Sequenced material: peripheral blood. V usage is TRBV12-3 or TRBV12-4 and J usage is TRBJ2-1, with no clear D. The CDR3 region has the DNA TGTGCCAGCAGTTTAGTCTTCTCCTACAATGAGCAGTTCTTC. This encodes CASSLVFSYNEQFF.